These T cell receptor beta chains were read from a single sample in a study of response to subunit inactivated influenza vaccine. TCRdb re-analysed the RT-PCR reads in MiXCR, keeping a single row per CDR3 protein. The table lists about 570,000 distinct CDR3 sequences, 11% of them singletons. These data were also filed under a second study, of T cells expressing NK-cell markers.

The specimen was PBMCs from blood, collected on the day of vaccination. The receptors derive from a man in his forties or fifties who received an inactivated influenza vaccine. Each CDR3 is given with its conserved first and last residue. The D gene is left open where the match is weak. Clone size is not always given. Where it is, it says once, few, many or a class for expanded clones.

clone_size: NA; v_call: TRBV6-2/TRBV6-3; d_call: NA; j_call: TRBJ2-3; cdr3_aa: CASSYVSDTQYF; cdr3_nt: TGTGCCAGCAGTTACGTTTCAGATACGCAGTATTTT
clone_size: few; v_call: TRBV6-1; d_call: TRBD1; j_call: TRBJ1-6; cdr3_aa: CASTSTGFNSPLHF; cdr3_nt: TGTGCCAGCACCTCGACAGGGTTCAATTCACCCCTCCACTTT
clone_size: once; v_call: TRBV7-9; d_call: NA; j_call: TRBJ2-1; cdr3_aa: CASSKAGVYNEQFF; cdr3_nt: TGTGCCAGCTCCAAGGCCGGGGTTTACAATGAGCAGTTCTTC
clone_size: NA; v_call: TRBV18; d_call: NA; j_call: TRBJ2-7; cdr3_aa: CASSPGGSPFAGQYF; cdr3_nt: TGTGCCAGCTCACCAGGAGGTTCCCCCTTTGCTGGGCAGTACTTC
clone_size: few; v_call: TRBV28; d_call: TRBD1; j_call: TRBJ1-1; cdr3_aa: CASSPDRAEAFF; cdr3_nt: TGTGCCAGCAGTCCCGACAGGGCGGAAGCTTTCTTT
clone_size: NA; v_call: TRBV20-1; d_call: TRBD2; j_call: TRBJ2-5; cdr3_aa: CSARGLAGLAFGETQYF; cdr3_nt: TGCAGTGCTAGAGGTCTAGCTGGACTAGCCTTTGGGGAGACCCAGTACTTC
clone_size: few; v_call: TRBV5-1; d_call: NA; j_call: TRBJ2-1; cdr3_aa: CASSSETDRPYNEQFF; cdr3_nt: TGCGCCAGCAGCTCTGAAACTGACAGGCCTTACAATGAGCAGTTCTTC
clone_size: few; v_call: TRBV5-1; d_call: NA; j_call: TRBJ2-2; cdr3_aa: CASSTGRDGELFF; cdr3_nt: TGCGCCAGCAGCACGGGAAGGGACGGGGAGCTGTTTTTT
clone_size: few; v_call: TRBV20-1; d_call: NA; j_call: TRBJ2-3; cdr3_aa: CSAQSGTDTQYF; cdr3_nt: TGCAGTGCCCAGAGCGGCACAGATACGCAGTATTTT
clone_size: many; v_call: TRBV6-6; d_call: NA; j_call: TRBJ2-3; cdr3_aa: CASSTTTDTQYF; cdr3_nt: TGTGCCAGCAGTACGACGACAGATACGCAGTATTTT
clone_size: few; v_call: TRBV20-1; d_call: NA; j_call: TRBJ2-5; cdr3_aa: CSARVWGSLETQYF; cdr3_nt: TGCAGTGCTAGAGTTTGGGGGAGTCTGGAGACCCAGTACTTC
clone_size: few; v_call: TRBV28; d_call: TRBD1; j_call: TRBJ1-4; cdr3_aa: CASSLLQTGWDNEKLFF; cdr3_nt: TGTGCCAGCAGTCTACTTCAGACAGGGTGGGATAATGAAAAACTGTTTTTT
clone_size: few; v_call: TRBV29-1; d_call: TRBD2; j_call: TRBJ2-2; cdr3_aa: CSVGRTSGTNTGELFF; cdr3_nt: TGCAGCGTTGGGAGGACTAGCGGCACGAACACCGGGGAGCTGTTTTTT
clone_size: few; v_call: TRBV29-1; d_call: NA; j_call: TRBJ2-5; cdr3_aa: CSLVWGQETQYF; cdr3_nt: TGCAGCCTTGTCTGGGGGCAAGAGACCCAGTACTTC
clone_size: many; v_call: TRBV12-3/TRBV12-4; d_call: NA; j_call: TRBJ1-1; cdr3_aa: CASSLAGEAFF; cdr3_nt: TGTGCCAGCAGCCTCGCGGGTGAAGCTTTCTTT
clone_size: few; v_call: TRBV6-5; d_call: NA; j_call: TRBJ1-6; cdr3_aa: CASSYGTGTTHNSPLHF; cdr3_nt: TGTGCCAGCAGTTACGGAACCGGGACAACTCATAATTCACCCCTCCACTTT
clone_size: many; v_call: TRBV7-2; d_call: NA; j_call: TRBJ1-5; cdr3_aa: CASSFRTNQPQHF; cdr3_nt: TGTGCCAGCAGCTTTCGGACCAATCAGCCCCAGCATTTT
clone_size: NA; v_call: TRBV20-1; d_call: TRBD1; j_call: TRBJ2-7; cdr3_aa: CSARDLRRQGAHEQYF; cdr3_nt: TGCAGTGCTAGAGATCTTCGTCGACAGGGGGCCCACGAGCAGTACTTC
clone_size: NA; v_call: TRBV5-4; d_call: TRBD2; j_call: TRBJ2-1; cdr3_aa: CASSRPKTSGRAVEQFF; cdr3_nt: TGTGCCAGCAGCCGCCCTAAGACTAGCGGGAGGGCCGTTGAGCAGTTCTTC
clone_size: NA; v_call: TRBV20-1; d_call: TRBD2; j_call: TRBJ2-3; cdr3_aa: CSASLLLGGSGRTSDTQYF; cdr3_nt: TGCAGTGCTTCCCTGCTTCTGGGAGGGAGCGGGAGGACCTCAGATACGCAGTATTTT
clone_size: NA; v_call: TRBV15; d_call: NA; j_call: TRBJ1-4; cdr3_aa: CATSRAREKLFF; cdr3_nt: TGTGCCACCAGCAGAGCACGGGAAAAACTGTTTTTT
clone_size: many; v_call: TRBV7-9; d_call: NA; j_call: TRBJ1-2; cdr3_aa: CASSQGARGYTF; cdr3_nt: TGTGCCAGCAGTCAAGGGGCTCGCGGCTACACCTTC
clone_size: NA; v_call: TRBV20-1; d_call: NA; j_call: TRBJ1-1; cdr3_aa: CSAKPLRASNLEAFF; cdr3_nt: TGCAGTGCGAAACCCCTCCGAGCCTCCAACCTCGAAGCTTTCTTT
clone_size: NA; v_call: TRBV9; d_call: TRBD1; j_call: TRBJ1-2; cdr3_aa: CASSVGRGTANYGYTF; cdr3_nt: TGTGCCAGCAGCGTAGGTAGAGGGACAGCCAACTATGGCTACACCTTC
clone_size: NA; v_call: TRBV9; d_call: TRBD2; j_call: TRBJ2-1; cdr3_aa: CASSFRVGTSGTSSYNEQFF; cdr3_nt: TGTGCCAGCAGCTTTCGCGTCGGGACTAGCGGGACTAGCTCCTACAATGAGCAGTTCTTC
clone_size: NA; v_call: TRBV28; d_call: NA; j_call: TRBJ2-7; cdr3_aa: CASSPQNEQYF; cdr3_nt: TGTGCCAGCAGCCCGCAGAACGAGCAGTACTTC
clone_size: NA; v_call: TRBV7-2; d_call: NA; j_call: TRBJ2-4; cdr3_aa: CASSLASSPENIQYF; cdr3_nt: TGTGCCAGCAGCTTAGCCAGCAGTCCAGAAAACATTCAGTACTTC
clone_size: many; v_call: TRBV7-9; d_call: NA; j_call: TRBJ2-7; cdr3_aa: CASSSNTGPHISYEQYF; cdr3_nt: TGTGCCAGCAGCTCGAATACGGGACCCCATATTTCCTACGAGCAGTACTTC
clone_size: many; v_call: TRBV28; d_call: TRBD2; j_call: TRBJ2-3; cdr3_aa: CASSKAGLAGGPVKQYF; cdr3_nt: TGTGCCAGCTCCAAAGCGGGACTAGCGGGAGGGCCGGTAAAGCAGTATTTT
clone_size: few; v_call: TRBV15; d_call: TRBD1; j_call: TRBJ1-2; cdr3_aa: CATKDRADYGYTF; cdr3_nt: TGTGCCACCAAGGACAGGGCAGACTATGGCTACACCTTC
clone_size: NA; v_call: TRBV5-1; d_call: NA; j_call: TRBJ1-3; cdr3_aa: CASSLGGGVSGNTIYF; cdr3_nt: TGCGCCAGCAGCTTGGGCGGCGGGGTCTCTGGAAACACCATATATTTT
clone_size: few; v_call: TRBV9; d_call: TRBD2; j_call: TRBJ2-1; cdr3_aa: CASSVEAGGYNEQFF; cdr3_nt: TGTGCCAGCAGCGTAGAGGCGGGGGGCTACAATGAGCAGTTCTTC
clone_size: few; v_call: TRBV2; d_call: TRBD2; j_call: TRBJ2-7; cdr3_aa: CASRTSELYEQYF; cdr3_nt: TGTGCCAGCAGGACTAGCGAACTTTACGAGCAGTACTTC
clone_size: few; v_call: TRBV5-6; d_call: TRBD2; j_call: TRBJ2-7; cdr3_aa: CASSLGLAVFHEQYF; cdr3_nt: TGTGCCAGCAGCTTGGGACTAGCGGTGTTCCACGAGCAGTACTTC
clone_size: many; v_call: TRBV5-1; d_call: NA; j_call: TRBJ2-5; cdr3_aa: CASSSPREGETQYF; cdr3_nt: TGCGCCAGCAGCTCACCTCGAGAGGGGGAGACCCAGTACTTC
clone_size: many; v_call: TRBV27; d_call: NA; j_call: TRBJ2-2; cdr3_aa: CASSLQGYGELFF; cdr3_nt: TGTGCCAGCAGTTTGCAGGGGTACGGGGAGCTGTTTTTT
clone_size: NA; v_call: TRBV7-6; d_call: TRBD1; j_call: TRBJ2-4; cdr3_aa: CASSLQGQGDIQYF; cdr3_nt: TGTGCCAGCAGCTTACAGGGACAGGGGGACATTCAGTACTTC
clone_size: few; v_call: TRBV3-1; d_call: NA; j_call: TRBJ2-3; cdr3_aa: CASSQDQGANTQYF; cdr3_nt: TGTGCCAGCAGCCAAGATCAAGGGGCTAATACGCAGTATTTT